Listed here are 29 T cell receptor beta chains from one sample, sequenced in a study of blood T cell repertoires in COVID-19. The protocol was immunoSEQ multiplex PCR, while the TCRdb copy is restricted to in-frame clones and leaves out a portion. The table shows some 300,000 clones, with about 90% occurring only once. The source material was PBMCs or T cells enriched from blood (not recorded which). These receptor sequences come from a woman between 50 and 59 years old who had been exposed to COVID-19.

The CDR3 here is CASSLSGGAYNEQFF. CDR3 in DNA: TGTGCCAGCAGCCTAAGCGGGGGGGCCTACAATGAGCAGTTCTTC. The V gene is TRBV3-1 (or the pseudogene TRBV3-2), the J gene TRBJ2-1; TRBD2 aligns across 10 bases. The V gene's germline CDR1 is LGHDT and CDR2 YNNKEL (reference sequence). The length of the CDR3 is 15 residues. V trimming: 4 bases; J trimming: 2 bases; junction bases outside the gene matches: 2.

The V gene is TRBV5-4, the J gene TRBJ2-7; possible D gene TRBD1, 6 bases. The CDR3 contains 14 residues. Germline values: CDR1 SGHNT, CDR2 YYREEE (reference sequence). V lost 4 bases and J 2 bases, leaving 13 bases between the germline ends. CDR3 sequence: CASSHPDSPYEQYF. The DNA of the CDR3 is TGTGCCAGCAGCCACCCGGACAGCCCCTACGAGCAGTACTTC.

In regard to this clone: The sample carries other DNA sequences with the same CDR3. The rearrangement links TRBV5-1 to TRBJ2-5, with a weak D call TRBD1 (6 bases). This CDR3 comprises 15 residues. Germline loops: CDR1 SGHRS, CDR2 YFSETQ. Between the trimmed V and J ends, which lost 0 bases and 3 bases, there was a span of 12 bases. The CDR3 region is CASSLGTGREETQYF. CDR3 DNA: TGCGCCAGCAGCTTGGGAACAGGGCGGGAAGAGACCCAGTACTTC.

The chain employs TRBV13 and TRBJ2-5; 8 nucleotides match TRBD1. CDR1 is PRHDT and CDR2 is FYEKMQ in the germline V gene (reference sequence). The CDR3 extends over 15 amino acids. V shed 0 bases and J 5 bases; nucleotides not matched to a gene: 5. The CDR3 DNA sequence: TGTGCCAGCAGCTTAGGCCCCCCAGGGGGCGAGACCCAGTACTTC. Translation gives CASSLGPPGGETQYF.

The chain recombines TRBV6-5 with TRBJ1-2, with 10 bases lining up with TRBD1. V was clipped by 6 bases and J by 3 bases; unmatched bases: 4. Germline CDR1 is MNHEY and CDR2 is SVGAGI. The CDR3 has 14 residues. The CDR3 DNA reads as TGTGCCAGCAGACTTGGACAGGGGGACTATGGCTACACCTTC. This encodes CASRLGQGDYGYTF.

This clone showed up just a few times. This rearrangement joins TRBV11-2 to TRBJ2-1, with TRBD1 identical over 7 bases. Trimming took 5 bases from V and 4 from J; bases not matched to a gene: 8. In germline, CDR1 is SGHAT, CDR2 FQNNGV. The CDR3 extends over 15 amino acids. The CDR3 is CASSDEGQPYNEQFF. In DNA, the CDR3 is TGTGCCAGCAGCGACGAGGGACAGCCTTACAATGAGCAGTTCTTC.

V and J are TRBV19 and TRBJ2-7, with D maybe TRBD1 (6 bases). The CDR3 covers 12 residues. In germline, CDR1 is LNHDA, CDR2 SQIVND (reference sequence). V was clipped by 9 bases and J by 6 bases, with 15 bases between them. In DNA form, the CDR3 reads TGTGCCAGCGCTCGGGACATGAGCGAGCAGTACTTC. Protein sequence: CASARDMSEQYF.

The J gene is TRBJ1-5, the V gene TRBV16; D perhaps matches TRBD1 (5 bases). V lost 3 bases and J lost 2, with 14 bases in between. CDR3 size: 16 residues. Looked up from germline, CDR1 is KGHSY and CDR2 is FQNENV. This CDR3 reads CASSQVFRAGNQPQHF. The CDR3 DNA is TGTGCCAGCAGCCAGGTTTTCAGGGCGGGCAATCAGCCCCAGCATTTT.

Only one count was recorded for this clone. The V call is TRBV5-1, the J call TRBJ2-3, with 11 bases fitting TRBD2. The germline gives CDR1 SGHRS, CDR2 YFSETQ. After removal of 3 bases from V and 4 bases from J, the junction contained 7 bases not matched to a gene. This CDR3 comprises 16 residues. In DNA form, the CDR3 reads TGCGCCAGCAGCTCTTTGACTAGCGGGGTGTCAGATACGCAGTATTTT. Amino acid sequence: CASSSLTSGVSDTQYF.

The chain uses TRBV7-9 and TRBJ2-7; no firm D call. Trimming took 6 bases from V and 3 from J, leaving 9 bases between them. The CDR3 loop spans 12 amino acids. Looked up from germline, CDR1 is SEHNR and CDR2 is FQNEAQ (reference sequence). The CDR3 DNA is TGTGCCAGCAGTATGTCCTTCTACGAGCAGTACTTC. It specifies CASSMSFYEQYF.

The gene calls are TRBV5-1 and TRBJ1-3, with D perhaps TRBD1 (5 bases). CDR3 length: 16 amino acids. V shed 4 bases and J shed 3 bases, with 17 bases lying between them. CDR1 and CDR2 from the germline V gene are SGHRS and YFSETQ. The CDR3 coding sequence is TGCGCCAGCAGCCGGAGGGACGGGACCGATGGAAACACCATATATTTT. Translating gives CASSRRDGTDGNTIYF. Full variable domain (remainder filled in from reference TRBV5-1 and TRBJ1-3): KAGVTQTPRYLIKTRGQQVTLSCSPISGHRSVSWYQQTPGQGLQFLFEYFSETQRNKGNFPGRFSGRQFSNSRSEMNVSTLELGDSALYLCASSRRDGTDGNTIYFGEGSWLTVV.

The J gene is TRBJ2-3, the V gene TRBV5-4, with D possibly being TRBD2 (6 bases). V lost 3 bases and J lost 2, with 16 bases in between. This CDR3 is built from 16 residues. The germline CDR1 and CDR2 sequences are SGHNT and YYREEE (reference sequence). Here the CDR3 reads CASSSEAGLTTDTQYF. In nucleotides, the CDR3 is TGTGCCAGCAGCTCGGAGGCGGGGTTAACCACAGATACGCAGTATTTT.

This chain connects TRBV6-5 to TRBJ1-5; TRBD1 matches 8 bases. The germline CDR1 and CDR2 sequences are MNHEY and SVGAGI. V gave up 4 bases and J gave up 4 bases; unmatched junction bases: 0. The CDR3 contains 13 residues. The CDR3 spells CASSWTGNQPQHF. The CDR3 bases are TGTGCCAGCAGTTGGACAGGGAATCAGCCCCAGCATTTT.

The chain joins TRBV5-5 to TRBJ2-5, with 12 bases identical to TRBD1. Germline V gives CDR1 SGHKS, CDR2 YYEKEE (reference sequence). The CDR3 has 15 amino acids. The V gene end was trimmed by 1 base and the J gene end by 14 bases; junction bases not matched to a gene: 12. The CDR3 protein is CASSLPGTGGPFGYF. DNA for the CDR3: TGTGCCAGCAGCTTGCCGGGGACAGGGGGCCCTTTTGGTTACTTC.

The rearrangement links TRBV6-1 to TRBJ2-7, with 9 bases matching TRBD2. The CDR3 has 16 amino acids. Germline CDR1 and CDR2: MNHNS and SASEGT. The junction had 10 bases not matched to a gene; V was cut back by 4 bases and J by 3 bases. CDR3 sequence: CASSGSQAGGGYEQYF. For the CDR3, the DNA is TGTGCCAGCAGTGGGTCCCAAGCGGGGGGCGGCTACGAGCAGTACTTC.

The V call is TRBV18, the J call TRBJ1-2; TRBD1 is a possible D gene (5 bases). The CDR3 length is 13 residues. The ends were cut back, 2 bases at V and 7 bases at J, with 11 bases in the middle. Germline CDR1 reads KGHSH; CDR2 reads LQKENI. For the CDR3, the DNA is TGTGCCAGCTCACCAGACAGATTTTCTGGCTACACCTTC. Its translation: CASSPDRFSGYTF.

This clone came up once. The gene calls are TRBV10-2 and TRBJ2-2; D is unclear. CDR1 and CDR2 (germline): WSHSY, SAAADI. V lost 4 bases, J lost 6 bases, and 12 bases lay in between. The CDR3 totals 14 residues. The CDR3 sequence: CASSGKPRAGELFF. As DNA, the CDR3 is TGCGCCAGCAGTGGGAAACCTCGGGCCGGGGAGCTGTTTTTT.

This chain uses TRBV6-5 with TRBJ1-1; TRBD1 matches 11 bases. Germline V lookup: CDR1 MNHEY, CDR2 SVGAGI. After removal of 4 bases from V and 1 base from J, the junction contained 5 bases not matched to a gene. The CDR3 extends over 16 amino acids. DNA for the CDR3: TGTGCCAGCAGTTTAGGACAGGGGGCCGGGAACACTGAAGCTTTCTTT. Its translation: CASSLGQGAGNTEAFF.

The CDR3 sequence: CASSSGQGWTEAFF. DNA for the CDR3: TGCGCCAGCAGCTCTGGACAGGGTTGGACTGAAGCTTTCTTT. The chain links TRBV5-1 to TRBJ1-1; 8 positions match TRBD1. The CDR3 totals 14 residues. The germline V gene has CDR1 SGHRS and CDR2 YFSETQ. V trimming: 3 bases; J trimming: 5 bases; junction bases outside the gene matches: 6. The full variable domain, completed using reference TRBV5-1 and TRBJ1-1, is KAGVTQTPRYLIKTRGQQVTLSCSPISGHRSVSWYQQTPGQGLQFLFEYFSETQRNKGNFPGRFSGRQFSNSRSEMNVSTLELGDSALYLCASSSGQGWTEAFFGQGTRLTVV.

This clone was detected once. The V and J genes are TRBV5-6 and TRBJ2-7, with TRBD1 matching over 10 bases. Trimming removed 4 bases from V and 3 bases from J; junction bases left unmatched: 7. The germline V gene encodes CDR1 SGHDT and CDR2 YYEEEE. The CDR3 sequence is 15 residues long. The CDR3 sequence is CASSDTGTGVYEQYF. In DNA, the CDR3 is TGTGCCAGCAGCGATACCGGGACAGGGGTCTACGAGCAGTACTTC. The full variable domain, rest sourced from reference TRBV5-6 and TRBJ2-7, is DAGVTQSPTHLIKTRGQQVTLRCSPKSGHDTVSWYQQALGQGPQFIFQYYEEEERQRGNFPDRFSGHQFPNYSSELNVNALLLGDSALYLCASSDTGTGVYEQYFGPGTRLTVT.

The chain uses TRBV5-1 and TRBJ2-7; TRBD2 might be the D (5 bases). Trimming took 0 bases from V and 5 from J, leaving 12 bases between them. The CDR3 extends over 14 amino acids. The germline gives CDR1 SGHRS, CDR2 YFSETQ. The CDR3 nucleotides are TGCGCCAGCAGCTTGGAGGACTTGGGAAACGAGCAGTACTTC. This translates into CASSLEDLGNEQYF.

The chain is built from TRBV21-1 and TRBJ1-2; the table's D gene call, TRBD1, was not cross checked with the DNA. TRBV21-1 corresponds to a pseudogene. The CDR3 sequence is 16 residues long. In DNA, the CDR3 is TGTGCCAGCGGCAAGTGGCGGGACAGGCATAACTATGGCTACACCTTC. Residues: CASGKWRDRHNYGYTF.

The chain is built from TRBV27 and TRBJ1-2; D possibly corresponds to TRBD1 (5 bases). There are 14 residues in the CDR3. V lost 7 bases to trimming and J lost 2 bases, with 14 bases between them. Germline V gene sequence: CDR1 MNHEY, CDR2 SMNVEV (reference sequence). CDR3: CASTPVKGNYGYTF. Here the CDR3 DNA reads TGTGCCAGCACCCCCGTGAAGGGGAACTATGGCTACACCTTC.

This sequence joins TRBV6-5 and TRBJ1-4; 9 bases are shared with TRBD1. The CDR3 contains 13 residues. With V trimmed by 6 bases and J by 7 bases, 3 bases remained unmatched. Per germline, CDR1 MNHEY and CDR2 SVGAGI. The DNA of the CDR3 is TGTGCCAGCAGCAGGGACAGGGTTGAAAAACTGTTTTTT. Translated: CASSRDRVEKLFF.

The gene calls are TRBV5-1 and TRBJ1-4; D is perhaps TRBD1 (5 bases). Germline V gene data show CDR1 as SGHRS and CDR2 as YFSETQ. V shed 0 bases and J shed 8 bases, with 11 bases lying between them. The CDR3 contains 14 residues. The CDR3 sequence is CASSLEGFGEKLFF. Here the CDR3 DNA reads TGCGCCAGCAGCTTGGAGGGGTTCGGCGAAAAACTGTTTTTT.

The chain has TRBV28 and TRBJ1-6; TRBD1 matches at 8 bases. The CDR3 has 13 residues. Germline V gene sequence: CDR1 MDHEN, CDR2 SYDVKM. The J segment lost 7 bases and the V segment lost 6 bases, leaving 2 bases of the junction unmatched. The CDR3 loop reads CASRTGGNSPLHF. The CDR3 bases are TGTGCCAGCAGAACAGGGGGGAATTCACCCCTCCACTTT.

This rearrangement joins TRBV30 to TRBJ2-3, with D hard to call. The germline V gene encodes CDR1 GTSNPN and CDR2 SVGIG (reference sequence). This CDR3 has 14 residues. V lost 5 bases and J lost 1, with 13 bases in between. The CDR3 here is CAWSPSFGTDTQYF. CDR3 sequence (DNA): TGTGCCTGGTCACCTAGTTTTGGCACAGATACGCAGTATTTT.

The chain combines TRBV7-9 with TRBJ2-3, with TRBD2 matching 8 bases. This CDR3 spans 13 amino acids. The junction had 8 bases not matched to a gene; V was cut back by 10 bases and J by 5 bases. Germline CDR1 reads SEHNR; CDR2 reads FQNEAQ (reference sequence). CDR3 in amino acids: CATGGGLRDTQYF. The CDR3 DNA reads as TGTGCCACCGGGGGGGGGCTCAGAGATACGCAGTATTTT.

This clone was counted only a few times. V gene TRBV19 combines with J gene TRBJ1-5, with D unresolved. Looked up from germline, CDR1 is LNHDA and CDR2 is SQIVND (reference sequence). CDR3 size: 13 residues. V was cut by 7 bases and J by 0 bases, with 7 bases left in between. CDR3 coding DNA: TGTGCCAGTACCCAAAATAGCAATCAGCCCCAGCATTTT. Translated, it gives CASTQNSNQPQHF.